Here is one TCR beta chain with its context. These data belong to a study of T cell changes during pregnancy in multiple sclerosis. Method: immunoSEQ multiplex PCR; TCRdb's copy keeps in-frame clones and lacks some. The table records approximately 100,000 clones, around nine tenths of them present only once. Germline CDR1 SGHNT, CDR2 YYREEE (reference sequence). This CDR3 comprises 14 residues. The V and J ends lost 4 bases and 7 bases, in that order; junction bases with no gene match: 7. The specimen comprised peripheral blood, sampled in the second trimester of pregnancy. The receptor was isolated from a female donor with multiple sclerosis, enrolled in a pregnancy study. The chain has TRBV5-4 and TRBJ2-1, with 8 bases fitting TRBD1. CDR3 sequence: CASSTWTGSNEQFF. The CDR3 region has the DNA TGTGCCAGCAGCACCTGGACAGGGTCGAATGAGCAGTTCTTC.